This T cell receptor (beta chain) was documented in a study of blood T cells in healthy people across ages. Study at large: Every two T cells gave about one barcoded beta molecule via template switching. Study results and limitations: The long-lived group displayed more naive CD4+ cells, plus higher diversity, than the aged donors did.

This clonotype was detected a few times. Antigen specificity is unknown. This CDR3 has 13 residues. Germline-derived CDR1 and CDR2 are MNHNY and SVGAGI (reference sequence). V lost 5 bases to trimming and J lost 10 bases, with 15 bases between them. The use of a sample-barcoded 5' primer and a J-beta primer mix characterized a second PCR of about 7 to 12 cycles. Every molecule of cDNA carried a tag from a template-switch adaptor with 12 random nucleotides. TCRdb reprocessed the 5' RACE reads via MiXCR and lists one record per CDR3 protein. The table lists roughly 500,000 distinct CDR3 sequences, 25% to 30% of them singletons, with roughly 20% in the top ten.

The chain uses TRBV6-6 and TRBJ2-1, with D perhaps TRBD1 or TRBD2 (7 bases each). Sequencing used blood. This clonotype was sampled from a woman in her seventies in good health. The CDR3 nucleotides read TGTGCCAGCAGTCCAACAGGGGAGGGGGAGCAGTTCTTC. This translates into CASSPTGEGEQFF.